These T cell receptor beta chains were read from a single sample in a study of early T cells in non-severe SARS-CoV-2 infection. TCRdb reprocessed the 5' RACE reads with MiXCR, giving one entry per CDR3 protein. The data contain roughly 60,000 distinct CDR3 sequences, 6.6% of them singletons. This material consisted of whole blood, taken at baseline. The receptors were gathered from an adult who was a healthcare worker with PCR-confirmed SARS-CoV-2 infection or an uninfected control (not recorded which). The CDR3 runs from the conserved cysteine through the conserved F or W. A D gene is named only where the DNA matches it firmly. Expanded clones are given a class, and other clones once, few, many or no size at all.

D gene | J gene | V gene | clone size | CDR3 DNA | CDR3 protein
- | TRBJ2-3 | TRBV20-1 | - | TGCAGTGCTAGAGTGGGGGTTTCTCACGATGGGCAGTATTTT | CSARVGVSHDGQYF
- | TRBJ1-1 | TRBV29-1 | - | TGCAGCCTGGACGGGGAGAACACTGAAGCTTTCTTT | CSLDGENTEAFF
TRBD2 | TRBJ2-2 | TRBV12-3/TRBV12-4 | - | TGTGCCAGCGGGACTAGCGGGGCCGTAGAGCTGTTTTTT | CASGTSGAVELFF
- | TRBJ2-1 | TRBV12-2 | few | TGTGCAAGTCGCTTAGCCCGGGCGGGGGCCTACAATGAGCAGTTCTTC | CASRLARAGAYNEQFF
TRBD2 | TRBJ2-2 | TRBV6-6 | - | TGTGCCAGCAGTTACCCCCCAAGGAGCGGGGCCGGGGAGCTGTTTTTT | CASSYPPRSGAGELFF
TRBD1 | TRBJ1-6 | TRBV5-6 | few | TGTGCCAGCAGCTTTTTGGACAGGGATTCACCCCTCCACTTT | CASSFLDRDSPLHF
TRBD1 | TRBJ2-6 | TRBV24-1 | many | TGTGCCACCAGTGACGGACAGGCTGGGGCCAACGTCCTGACTTTC | CATSDGQAGANVLTF
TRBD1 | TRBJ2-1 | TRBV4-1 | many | TGCGCCAGCAGCCGCCTAGTAGGAGACAGGGGAAACAATGAGCAGTTCTTC | CASSRLVGDRGNNEQFF
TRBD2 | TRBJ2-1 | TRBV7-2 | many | TGTGCCAGCAGCTTAGTCGCGGGGGGGCAAGGTGAGCAGTTCTTC | CASSLVAGGQGEQFF
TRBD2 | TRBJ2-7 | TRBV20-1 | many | TGCAGTGCGCTAGCGGGGAGGTTACACGAGCAGTACTTC | CSALAGRLHEQYF
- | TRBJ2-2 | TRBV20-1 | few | TGCAGTGCTAGAGCTTTCCTGCAGGGGAACACCGGGGAGCTGTTTTTT | CSARAFLQGNTGELFF
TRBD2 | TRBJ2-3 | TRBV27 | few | TGTGCCAGCAGCTTCTCTAGCGGTAAATGGGATACGCAGTATTTT | CASSFSSGKWDTQYF
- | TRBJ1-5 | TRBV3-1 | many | TGTGCCAGCAGCCCTACAGGGAGCAATCAGCCCCAGCATTTT | CASSPTGSNQPQHF
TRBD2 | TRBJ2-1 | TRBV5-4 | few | TGTGCCAGCAGCAATGGGGGGGGAGCCAATTACAATGAGCAGTTCTTC | CASSNGGGANYNEQFF
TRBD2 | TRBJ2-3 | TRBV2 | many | TGTGCCAGCAGTAAACTGCCGGGACTAGCGATCCCAGATACGCAGTATTTT | CASSKLPGLAIPDTQYF
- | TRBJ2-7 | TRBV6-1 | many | TGTGCCAGCAGTACCCCAGGGTCGCACGAGCAGTACTTC | CASSTPGSHEQYF
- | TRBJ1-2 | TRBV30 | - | TGTGCCTGGAGGCAGGGTAACTATGGCTACACCTTC | CAWRQGNYGYTF
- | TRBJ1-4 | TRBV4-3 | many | TGCGCCAGCAGCCAAGATGGCAGGGGACCCTGGGGTGAAAAACTGTTTTTT | CASSQDGRGPWGEKLFF
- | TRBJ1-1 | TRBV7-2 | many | TGTGCCAGCAGCTTAGCCTGGGGGAAAGCTTTCTTT | CASSLAWGKAFF
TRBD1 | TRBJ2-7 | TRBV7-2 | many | TGTGCCAGCAGCTTAGGCAGGGGGCACTACGAGCAGTACTTC | CASSLGRGHYEQYF
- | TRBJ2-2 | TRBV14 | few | TGTGCCAGCAGCCAAGAGGCCAGAAGTACCGGGGAGCTGTTTTTT | CASSQEARSTGELFF
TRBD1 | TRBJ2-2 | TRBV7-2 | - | TGTGCCAGCCGGCCTCGACAGGGTACGAACACCGGGGAGCTGTTTTTT | CASRPRQGTNTGELFF
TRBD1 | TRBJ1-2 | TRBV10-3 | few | TGTGCCATCAACAACGGGACAGGGTCTTATGGCTACACCTTC | CAINNGTGSYGYTF
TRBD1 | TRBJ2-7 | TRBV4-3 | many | TGCGCCAGCAGCCAGTCGGGACAGGGGCCCTACGAGCAGTACTTC | CASSQSGQGPYEQYF
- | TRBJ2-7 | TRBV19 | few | TGTGCCAGTCGAAAAGGGGTCCGATACGAGCAGTACTTC | CASRKGVRYEQYF
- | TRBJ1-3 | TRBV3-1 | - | TGTGCCAGCAGCCAAGTTGTCCGAATACACTCTGGAAACACCATATATTTT | CASSQVVRIHSGNTIYF
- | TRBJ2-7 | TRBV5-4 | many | TGTGCCAGCAGCTTGCGCCCGACAGGTTGGGACTACGAGCAGTACTTC | CASSLRPTGWDYEQYF
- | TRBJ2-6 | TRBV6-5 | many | TGTGCCAGCAGGATTAGCTCTGGGGCCAACGTCCTGACTTTC | CASRISSGANVLTF
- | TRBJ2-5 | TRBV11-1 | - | TGTGCCAGCTCCTTGGAGTACCAAGAGACCCAGTACTTC | CASSLEYQETQYF
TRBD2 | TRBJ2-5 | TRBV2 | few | TGTGCCAGCACCCGCGGGAGGCAAGAGACCCAGTACTTC | CASTRGRQETQYF
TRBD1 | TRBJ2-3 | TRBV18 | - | TGTGCCAGCTCACCCGACAGGGAGCTTGAGTATTTT | CASSPDRELEYF
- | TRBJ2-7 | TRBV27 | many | TGTGCCAGCAGTTGGGGGTCAGGGAGCTCCTACGAGCAGTACTTC | CASSWGSGSSYEQYF
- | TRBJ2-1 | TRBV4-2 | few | TGTGCCAGCAGCCAAGATTCCTGGGGGGAGGACAATGAGCAGTTCTTC | CASSQDSWGEDNEQFF
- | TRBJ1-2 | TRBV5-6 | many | TGTGCCAGCAGCTTGGGCCCACACAACTATGGCTACACCTTC | CASSLGPHNYGYTF
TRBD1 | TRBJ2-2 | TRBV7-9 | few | TGTGCCAGCAGCTTCACGGACAGGAAAGGGCGGGAGCTGTTTTTT | CASSFTDRKGRELFF
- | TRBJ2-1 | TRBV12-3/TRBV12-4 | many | TGTGCCAGCAGTTTAGCAGAGGAAGATGAGCAGTTCTTC | CASSLAEEDEQFF
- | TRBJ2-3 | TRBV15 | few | TGTGCCACCCAAGGCGGGCCCACAGATACGCAGTATTTT | CATQGGPTDTQYF
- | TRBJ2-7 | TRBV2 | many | TGTGCCAGCAGTGCACAGGAGCTACTCGAGCAGTACTTC | CASSAQELLEQYF
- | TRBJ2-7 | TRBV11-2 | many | TGTGCCAGCAGCTTAGATGCCGGGGGCGTCGCCTACGAGCAGTACTTC | CASSLDAGGVAYEQYF
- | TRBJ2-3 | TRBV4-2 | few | TGTGCCAGCAGCCAAGGGTCCTCTAGCGAGGGAGATACGCAGTATTTT | CASSQGSSSEGDTQYF
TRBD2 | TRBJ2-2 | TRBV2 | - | TGTGCCAGCAGTAGGACTAGTCCCAGGGGGGAGCTGTTTTTT | CASSRTSPRGELFF
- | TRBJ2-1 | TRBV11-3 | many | TGTGCCAGCAGCTTAGAGGCTAGACTACCAGAGCAGTTCTTC | CASSLEARLPEQFF
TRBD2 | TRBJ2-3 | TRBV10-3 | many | TGTGCCATCACCGCCGTGGTAGCGGGGGCCCGGGGTACGCAGTATTTT | CAITAVVAGARGTQYF
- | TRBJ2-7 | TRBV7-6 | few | TGTGCCAGCAGCTTATCCGGGACTCTCAATCCCTACGAGCAGTACTTC | CASSLSGTLNPYEQYF
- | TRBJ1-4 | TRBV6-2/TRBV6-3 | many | TGTGCCAGCAGTTACCCGGACGCAACTAATGAAAAACTGTTTTTT | CASSYPDATNEKLFF
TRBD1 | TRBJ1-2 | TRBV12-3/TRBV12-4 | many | TGTGCCAGCAGTTTAGAAACGGACAGGGTTCACTATGGCTACACCTTC | CASSLETDRVHYGYTF
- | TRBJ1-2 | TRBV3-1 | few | TGTGCCAGCAGCCTATATACCGGGGATGGCTACACCTTC | CASSLYTGDGYTF
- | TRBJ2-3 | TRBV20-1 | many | TGCAGTGCTCTTTCAATGGACTTGGTTCGAGATACGCAGTATTTT | CSALSMDLVRDTQYF
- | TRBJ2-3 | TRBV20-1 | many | TGCAGTGCTAGAGGGGGTGGAGATACGCAGTATTTT | CSARGGGDTQYF
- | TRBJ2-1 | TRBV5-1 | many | TGCGCCAGCAGTTTTAGCTTACCATCATATGAGCAGTTCTTC | CASSFSLPSYEQFF
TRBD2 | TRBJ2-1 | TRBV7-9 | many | TGTGCCAGCAGCTTTTCCGGGACTAGCGAGAGGAATGAGCAGTTCTTC | CASSFSGTSERNEQFF
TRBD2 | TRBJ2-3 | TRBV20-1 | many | TGCAGTGCTAGAAACCCGGCGGGGGGACGCACAGATACGCAGTATTTT | CSARNPAGGRTDTQYF
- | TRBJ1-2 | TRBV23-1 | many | TGCGCCAGCAGTCAATCAGGACGAACCTATGGCTACACCTTC | CASSQSGRTYGYTF
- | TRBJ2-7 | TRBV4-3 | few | TGCGCCAGCAGCCTAGGGGGACTTTCCCCTTACGAGCAGTACTTC | CASSLGGLSPYEQYF
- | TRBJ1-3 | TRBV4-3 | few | TGCGCCAGCAGCCAAGATCATAGGGCGGACACCATATATTTT | CASSQDHRADTIYF